This passage covers 21 T cell receptor beta chains from one sample sequenced in a study of STAT5B mutations in CD4+ large granular lymphocyte leukemia (dated by TCRdb to between 2021 and 2024). Receptors were amplified or captured by the immunoSEQ multiplex PCR assay. Sourced from immuneACCESS, this table was stored by TCRdb with only in-frame sequences that have V and J called. A share of the clones is absent; for the studies checked, an unresolved V gene accounts for under half, and the remainder has no known explanation. This sample comprises around 34,000 clones, around four fifths of them detected only once. Together, the top ten hold around 4% of the sample. The sample consisted of CD4+ T cells from blood buffy coats. The receptor set was obtained from a human donor in good health.

This clone was seen only once. This CDR3 reads CASSGAGETEAFF. CDR3 bases: TGCGCCAGCAGTGGGGCAGGGGAGACTGAAGCTTTCTTT. The chain uses TRBV10-1 and TRBJ1-1; a weak D match, TRBD1 (6 bases). Germline CDR1 WNHNN, CDR2 SYGVQD (reference sequence). V gave up 4 bases and J gave up 5 bases, with 11 bases separating them. The CDR3 sequence is 13 residues long.

The chain combines TRBV6-6 with TRBJ2-7; weak D call: TRBD1 (5 bases). The germline CDR1 and CDR2 sequences are MNHNY and SVGAGI (reference sequence). V was cut by 2 bases and J by 4 bases, with 12 bases left in between. This CDR3 has 14 residues. The CDR3 nucleotides read TGTGCCAGCAGTTACCGGCGACAGAATTACGAGCAGTACTTC. This sequence encodes CASSYRRQNYEQYF.

The chain is built from TRBV28 and TRBJ1-5; D possibly corresponds to TRBD1 (5 bases). V lost 8 bases to trimming and J lost 7 bases, with 12 bases between them. This CDR3 is built from 12 residues. Germline CDR1 and CDR2: MDHEN and SYDVKM. The CDR3 reads CASWGFTQPQHF. The CDR3 DNA reads as TGTGCCAGCTGGGGGTTTACACAGCCCCAGCATTTT.

This chain links TRBV19 with TRBJ2-7; 8 bases agree with TRBD1. The CDR3 spans 15 residues. Trimming at V came to 2 bases and at J to 2 bases, leaving 5 bases not matched to a gene. The germline gives CDR1 LNHDA, CDR2 SQIVND (reference sequence). The CDR3: CASSIQTGDPYEQYF. The CDR3 DNA follows: TGTGCCAGTAGTATACAGACAGGGGACCCCTACGAGCAGTACTTC.

This clone was counted between two and nine times. The chain couples TRBV6-1 to TRBJ1-2, with TRBD1 matching 8 bases. Germline-derived CDR1 and CDR2 are MNHNS and SASEGT. CDR3 size: 15 residues. With 2 bases clipped from V and 8 bases from J, the junction kept 10 bases outside the gene matches. This chain's CDR3 is CASSEMTGAPGGYTF. The CDR3 DNA follows: TGTGCCAGCAGTGAAATGACAGGGGCCCCTGGAGGCTACACCTTC.

The chain joins TRBV5-1 to TRBJ2-5; D perhaps matches TRBD2 (5 bases). Germline V lookup: CDR1 SGHRS, CDR2 YFSETQ. This CDR3 comprises 14 residues. Trimming stripped 2 bases from V and 5 bases from J, with 13 bases between. CDR3 amino acids: CASSFGGPGETQYF. CDR3 in DNA: TGCGCCAGCAGCTTCGGCGGGCCGGGGGAGACCCAGTACTTC. Based on the CDR3 plus reference TRBV5-1 and TRBJ2-5, the full variable domain is KAGVTQTPRYLIKTRGQQVTLSCSPISGHRSVSWYQQTPGQGLQFLFEYFSETQRNKGNFPGRFSGRQFSNSRSEMNVSTLELGDSALYLCASSFGGPGETQYFGPGTRLLVL.

The V and J genes are TRBV2 and TRBJ2-7; the match to TRBD2 covers 7 bases. Germline CDR1 SNHLY, CDR2 FYNNEI. The CDR3 runs 11 residues. The trim removed 7 bases at V and 4 bases at J, leaving 1 base unmatched. In DNA form, the CDR3 reads TGTGCCAGCACTAGCGGTTACGAGCAGTACTTC. The encoded protein is CASTSGYEQYF.

The V and J genes are TRBV7-2 and TRBJ1-3; D not resolved. The germline V and J ends were trimmed by 6 bases and 1 base, with 10 bases remaining between them. CDR1 SGHTA and CDR2 FQGNSA come from the germline V gene. The CDR3 is made up of 14 amino acids. For the CDR3, the DNA is TGTGCCAGCAGTCTAGACACATCTGGAAACACCATATATTTT. Translating it yields CASSLDTSGNTIYF.

The V and J genes are TRBV14 and TRBJ2-3; no definite D call. This CDR3 contains 14 residues. The V gene lost 4 bases and the J gene lost 6 bases, with 14 bases spanning the gap. Germline V gene sequence: CDR1 SGHDN, CDR2 FVKESK. CDR3 sequence reads: CASSRPGRWDTQYF. The CDR3 bases are TGTGCCAGCAGCCGACCTGGTCGATGGGATACGCAGTATTTT.

The chain combines TRBV11-3 with TRBJ2-2; D unresolved. Germline CDR1 reads SGHNT; CDR2 reads YENEEA. Trimming shortened V by 5 bases and J by 3 bases, and 10 bases separated the two germline ends. The CDR3 length is 14 residues. The CDR3 loop reads CASSLRPDTGELFF. CDR3 DNA sequence: TGTGCCAGCAGCCTAAGGCCGGACACCGGGGAGCTGTTTTTT.

The chain is built from TRBV5-4 and TRBJ2-1; D gene unclear. The CDR3 consists of 13 residues. From germline, CDR1 is SGHNT and CDR2 YYREEE (reference sequence). V lost 0 bases, J lost 5 bases, and 6 bases lay in between. CDR3 sequence reads: CASSLGLHNEQFF. The CDR3 DNA reads TGTGCCAGCAGCTTGGGTCTACACAATGAGCAGTTCTTC.

The CDR3 bases are TGTGCCAGCAGCTCCCACCGCGATACGCAGTATTTT. Translation gives CASSSHRDTQYF. The chain joins TRBV7-6 to TRBJ2-3; D is uncertain. The length of the CDR3 is 12 residues. V lost 4 bases and J lost 6, with 8 bases in between. Germline V gives CDR1 SGHVS, CDR2 FNYEAQ.

The chain combines TRBV5-1 with TRBJ2-1, with TRBD2 identical over 7 bases. Trimming cost V 0 bases and J 16 bases; bases outside gene matches: 7. The CDR3 consists of 12 residues. Germline assignment: CDR1 SGHRS and CDR2 YFSETQ. The CDR3 sequence is CASSLVAGEVFF. The DNA of the CDR3 is TGCGCCAGCAGCTTGGTCGCGGGAGAGGTTTTCTTC.

V is TRBV7-6 and J is TRBJ2-3, with TRBD2 matching 8 bases. With 5 bases clipped from V and 5 bases from J, the junction kept 12 bases outside the gene matches. Germline lookup yields CDR1 SGHVS and CDR2 FNYEAQ. This CDR3 spans 16 amino acids. In DNA form, the CDR3 reads TGTGCCAGCAGCCTGGGACCGGGAGGGTTTAAAGATACGCAGTATTTT. It is translated as CASSLGPGGFKDTQYF.

V is TRBV6-4 and J is TRBJ2-7, with TRBD2 matching 12 bases. The CDR3 has 15 amino acids. V shed 5 bases and J 4 bases; nucleotides not matched to a gene: 6. Germline CDR1 reads MRHNA; CDR2 reads SNTAGT. The CDR3 nucleotides read TGTGCCAGCAGTATACTAGCGGGAGGCGATTACGAGCAGTACTTC. Protein: CASSILAGGDYEQYF.

The rearrangement joins TRBV5-1 to TRBJ1-2; no reliable D call. CDR1 SGHRS and CDR2 YFSETQ come from the germline V gene. V lost 0 bases and J 4 bases, leaving 4 bases between the germline ends. The CDR3 is 12 amino acids. The CDR3 nucleotides are TGCGCCAGCAGCTTGGTCGGCTATGGCTACACCTTC. Encoded protein: CASSLVGYGYTF.

The gene calls are TRBV7-8 and TRBJ2-3; TRBD2 matches 13 bases. This CDR3 comprises 16 residues. V dropped 0 bases and J dropped 10; count of bases not matched to a gene: 7. Germline CDR1 is SGHVS and CDR2 is FQNEAQ. The CDR3, as DNA: TGTGCCAGCAGCTTAGCGTGGACTAGCGGGAGCAGGGCGCAGTATTTT. Its protein is CASSLAWTSGSRAQYF.

The chain is built from TRBV6-5 and TRBJ2-1, with D perhaps given as TRBD1 or TRBD2 (5 bases each). The CDR3 runs 14 residues. Germline CDR1 MNHEY, CDR2 SVGAGI. The V end was cut by 7 bases, the J end by 0 bases, with 10 bases between. CDR3 in amino acids: CASKRGSSYNEQFF. The CDR3 DNA follows: TGTGCCAGCAAGAGGGGAAGCTCCTACAATGAGCAGTTCTTC.

The CDR3 sequence: CASSLVAGGYTGELFF. CDR3 in DNA: TGTGCCAGCAGCTTAGTAGCGGGAGGGTACACCGGGGAGCTGTTTTTT. The V call is TRBV11-2, the J call TRBJ2-2, with 11 bases identical to TRBD2. The germline CDR1 and CDR2 sequences are SGHAT and FQNNGV. Trimming removed 1 base from V and 3 bases from J; junction bases left unmatched: 1. The CDR3 contains 16 residues.

The CDR3 DNA follows: TGTGCCAGCAGTACACTACAAGCGCCCCAGCATTTT. It codes for CASSTLQAPQHF. The chain uses TRBV28 and TRBJ1-5; D call uncertain. V shed 5 bases and J shed 9 bases, with 11 bases lying between them. CDR3 length: 12 amino acids. Germline V gene data show CDR1 as MDHEN and CDR2 as SYDVKM. The full variable domain, in which reference TRBV28 and TRBJ1-5 provide the parts outside the CDR3, is DVKVTQSSRYLVKRTGEKVFLECVQDMDHENMFWYRQDPGLGLRLIYFSYDVKMKEKGDIPEGYSVSREKKERFSLILESASTNQTSMYLCASSTLQAPQHFGDGTRLSIL.

V usage is TRBV28 and J usage is TRBJ2-7, with 7 bases aligning to TRBD2. Trimming removed 6 bases from V and 9 bases from J; junction bases left unmatched: 14. This CDR3 contains 14 residues. From germline, CDR1 is MDHEN and CDR2 SYDVKM. Here the CDR3 reads CASRRASGLPVQYF. The CDR3 region has the DNA TGTGCCAGCAGACGAGCTAGCGGCCTCCCTGTGCAGTACTTC.